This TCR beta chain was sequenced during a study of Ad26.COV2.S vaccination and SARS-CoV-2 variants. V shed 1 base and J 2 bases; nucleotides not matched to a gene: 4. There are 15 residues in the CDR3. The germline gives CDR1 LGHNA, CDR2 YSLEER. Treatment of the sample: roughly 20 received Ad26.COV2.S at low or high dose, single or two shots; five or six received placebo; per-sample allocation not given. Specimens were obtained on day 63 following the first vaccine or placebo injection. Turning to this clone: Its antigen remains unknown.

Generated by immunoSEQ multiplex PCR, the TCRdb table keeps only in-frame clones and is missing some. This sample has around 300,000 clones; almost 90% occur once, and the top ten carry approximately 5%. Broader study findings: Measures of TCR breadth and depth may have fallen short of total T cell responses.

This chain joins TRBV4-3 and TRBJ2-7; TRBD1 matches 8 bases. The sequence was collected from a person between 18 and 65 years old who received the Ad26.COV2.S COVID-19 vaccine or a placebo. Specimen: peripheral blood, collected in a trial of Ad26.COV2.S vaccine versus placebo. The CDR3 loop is CASSQAGTGAYEQYF. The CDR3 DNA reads TGCGCCAGCAGCCAAGCCGGGACAGGAGCCTACGAGCAGTACTTC.